Below are 28 T cell receptor beta chains sequenced from a single sample in a study of read filtering for tumor transcriptome and immune sequencing. The library was built from about 400 ng RNA with molecular barcoded adaptors for alpha/delta and beta/gamma chains. MiXCR, applied by TCRdb to the reads, yields one record per CDR3 protein. The sample contains about 93,000 distinct CDR3 sequences, roughly 21% of which appear only once. The material sequenced was a population of CD138-negative cells sorted from bone marrow. The origin of the receptors is a donor over 35 with multiple myeloma.

The chain joins TRBV2 to TRBJ2-7, with no clear D. The CDR3 has 13 residues. Trimming stripped 1 base from V and 6 bases from J, with 10 bases between. Germline CDR1 reads SNHLY; CDR2 reads FYNNEI. The CDR3 reads CASSEVHPGEQYF. CDR3 nucleotides: TGTGCCAGCAGTGAAGTACACCCCGGCGAGCAGTACTTC.

The chain joins TRBV18 to TRBJ2-2; TRBD1 matches 11 bases. With V trimmed by 3 bases and J by 8 bases, 5 bases remained unmatched. Germline CDR1 KGHSH, CDR2 LQKENI. The CDR3 totals 15 residues. CDR3 nucleotides: TGTGCCAGCTCACCTGGACAGGGGGCAAGAGGGGAGCTGTTTTTT. This gives the protein CASSPGQGARGELFF.

This clonotype has at least ten counts. This rearrangement joins TRBV7-2 to TRBJ2-1; D not certain. Deletions cut 0 bases from V and 4 bases from J, with 10 bases between. The CDR3 length is 15 residues. Germline CDR1 and CDR2: SGHTA and FQGNSA. The CDR3 sequence is CASSLAAGYYNEQFF. In nucleotides, the CDR3 is TGTGCCAGCAGCTTAGCGGCAGGTTATTACAATGAGCAGTTCTTC.

Regarding this clonotype: A much larger clone lies a single base off, so this may be a read error. This sequence joins TRBV11-2 and TRBJ2-3; D unresolved. The germline CDR1 and CDR2 sequences are SGHAT and FQNNGV. CDR3 length: 14 amino acids. V was cut by 3 bases and J by 4 bases, with 11 bases left in between. The CDR3 loop is CASSLSRIPDTQYF. Here the CDR3 DNA reads TGTGCCAGCAGCTTGAGTAGAATCCCAGATACGCAGTATTTT. Complete variable domain (other parts from reference TRBV11-2 and TRBJ2-3): EAGVAQSPRYKIIEKRQSVAFWCNPISGHATLYWYQQILGQGPKLLIQFQNNGVVDDSQLPKDRFSAERLKGVDSTLKIQPAKLEDSAVYLCASSLSRIPDTQYFGPGTRLTVL.

Sample share makes this clonotype medium-sized. V usage is TRBV20-1 and J usage is TRBJ2-3, with D possibly TRBD2 on 7 matching bases. The CDR3 is made up of 17 amino acids. CDR1 is DFQATT, CDR2 SNEGSKA, per germline (reference sequence). Trimming shortened V by 5 bases and J by 0 bases, and 21 bases separated the two germline ends. The CDR3 sequence is CSAGSSGGPSSTDTQYF. For the CDR3, the DNA is TGCAGTGCTGGGTCTTCCGGGGGGCCCTCTAGCACAGATACGCAGTATTTT.

As to this clonotype: A much larger clone lies one base from this, so it may be a read error. This chain uses TRBV4-1 with TRBJ2-2, with D possibly being TRBD2 (6 bases). The CDR3 sequence is 13 residues long. Germline CDR1 reads MGHRA; CDR2 reads YSYEKL. The CDR3 protein is CASSQVGGGELSF. The CDR3 DNA is TGCGCCAGCAGCCAAGTTGGTGGCGGGGAGCTGTCTTTT.

This clonotype was observed many times. V usage is TRBV29-1 and J usage is TRBJ2-1; the match to TRBD1 covers 8 bases. This CDR3 has 13 amino acids. Germline V CDR1 and CDR2: SQVTM, ANQGSEA. V shed 5 bases and J 4 bases; nucleotides not matched to a gene: 4. DNA of the CDR3: TGCAGCGTTAGGACAGGGCCGTACAATGAGCAGTTCTTC. Protein sequence: CSVRTGPYNEQFF.

The V and J genes are TRBV7-2 and TRBJ2-5; TRBD2 agrees at 7 bases. The V gene's germline CDR1 is SGHTA and CDR2 FQGNSA. Germline trimming cut 5 bases from V and 7 bases from J; bases unmatched to any gene: 13. CDR3 length: 15 residues. The CDR3 region has the DNA TGTGCCAGCAGCCCCCCCGGACTAGGTGAAAGGACCCAGTACTTC. Translation: CASSPPGLGERTQYF.

This clonotype was counted a few times. The rearrangement uses TRBV6-6 and TRBJ1-1, with TRBD1 matching over 10 bases. CDR3 size: 16 residues. V was pared by 2 bases and J by 1 base, with 4 bases of the junction left unmatched. CDR1 MNHNY and CDR2 SVGAGI come from the germline V gene (reference sequence). CDR3 sequence (DNA): TGTGCCAGCAGTTACGGGGGACAGGGGAGGAACACTGAAGCTTTCTTT. It translates to CASSYGGQGRNTEAFF.

The J gene is TRBJ1-3, the V gene TRBV19; D call uncertain. This CDR3 is built from 15 residues. Trimming left V 3 bases short and J 1 base short, with 10 bases between. Germline lookup yields CDR1 LNHDA and CDR2 SQIVND (reference sequence). CDR3 protein: CASSIDRTSGNTIYF. CDR3 in DNA: TGTGCCAGTAGTATCGACCGGACTTCTGGAAACACCATATATTTT.

This chain uses TRBV6-5 with TRBJ2-7; 8 nucleotides line up with TRBD2. J gave up 2 bases and V 3 bases, and 18 bases lay outside the gene matches. Germline-derived CDR1 and CDR2 are MNHEY and SVGAGI. This CDR3 has 19 residues. The chain's CDR3 is CASSYLGRIAGGLTYEQYF. The DNA of the CDR3 is TGTGCCAGCAGTTATCTGGGTCGGATCGCGGGGGGCTTGACCTACGAGCAGTACTTC.

This clonotype appeared many times. The chain links TRBV5-1 to TRBJ1-1; TRBD1 might be the D (6 bases). In germline, CDR1 is SGHRS, CDR2 YFSETQ. This CDR3 spans 15 amino acids. Trimming left V 1 base short and J 1 base short, with 11 bases between. The CDR3 sequence: CASSLTGSGNTEAFF. As DNA, the CDR3 is TGCGCCAGCAGCTTGACAGGGTCGGGGAACACTGAAGCTTTCTTT.

This clonotype appeared a few times. The rearrangement uses TRBV14 and TRBJ1-2; TRBD1 might be the D (6 bases). This CDR3 has 13 residues. Germline assignment: CDR1 SGHDN and CDR2 FVKESK. V was cut by 1 base and J by 3 bases, with 6 bases left in between. This chain's CDR3 is CASSQGQDYGYTF. In DNA, the CDR3 is TGTGCCAGCAGCCAAGGACAGGACTATGGCTACACCTTC.

Only a few counts were recorded for this clonotype. The chain carries TRBV20-1 and TRBJ2-5; TRBD2 agrees at 8 bases. The CDR3 extends over 14 amino acids. V dropped 3 bases and J dropped 5; count of bases not matched to a gene: 8. Germline CDR1 reads DFQATT; CDR2 reads SNEGSKA (reference sequence). The CDR3 sequence is CSARSGGAGETQYF. The CDR3 DNA sequence: TGCAGTGCTAGGTCGGGGGGGGCGGGTGAGACCCAGTACTTC.

This clonotype was seen at least ten times. The chain joins TRBV20-1 to TRBJ1-6; D perhaps matches TRBD1 (5 bases). Trimming stripped 6 bases from V and 3 bases from J, with 21 bases between. Germline CDR1 reads DFQATT; CDR2 reads SNEGSKA (reference sequence). The CDR3 totals 17 residues. DNA for the CDR3: TGCAGTGCAATCCCTTTCGGGACGGTCCTCTATAATTCACCCCTCCACTTT. Protein: CSAIPFGTVLYNSPLHF.

The chain links TRBV14 to TRBJ1-2; no definite D call. The CDR3 loop spans 16 amino acids. Germline V lookup: CDR1 SGHDN, CDR2 FVKESK. V lost 0 bases, J lost 2 bases, and 13 bases lay in between. The CDR3 loop reads CASSQDKNWANYGYTF. In DNA, the CDR3 is TGTGCCAGCAGCCAAGATAAGAATTGGGCAAACTATGGCTACACCTTC. Based on the CDR3 plus reference TRBV14 and TRBJ1-2, the full variable domain is EAGVTQFPSHSVIEKGQTVTLRCDPISGHDNLYWYRRVMGKEIKFLLHFVKESKQDESGMPNNRFLAERTGGTYSTLKVQPAELEDSGVYFCASSQDKNWANYGYTFGSGTRLTVV.

A word on this clonotype: Possible read error: a much larger clone is one base away. V gene TRBV10-2 combines with J gene TRBJ1-1; possible D gene TRBD1, 5 bases. The CDR3 has 12 residues. Germline V gene data show CDR1 as WSHSY and CDR2 as SAAADI. The DNA for the CDR3 is TGCGCCAGCAGGCTCCAGGGTACTGAAGCTTCCTTT. Its protein product is CASRLQGTEASF.

The chain employs TRBV2 and TRBJ1-4; TRBD1 might be the D (6 bases). Germline V gene lookup returns CDR1 SNHLY and CDR2 FYNNEI. V was clipped by 5 bases and J by 8 bases, with 9 bases between them. This CDR3 contains 12 residues. This CDR3 reads CASSRTAEKLFF. The CDR3 DNA follows: TGTGCCAGCAGTCGGACAGCCGAAAAACTGTTTTTT. The full variable domain, completed using reference TRBV2 and TRBJ1-4, is EPEVTQTPSHQVTQMGQEVILRCVPISNHLYFYWYRQILGQKVEFLVSFYNNEISEKSEIFDDQFSVERPDGSNFTLKIRSTKLEDSAMYFCASSRTAEKLFFGSGTQLSVL.

The rearrangement joins TRBV5-1 to TRBJ1-1; no firm D call. This CDR3 spans 13 amino acids. V was pared by 8 bases and J by 0 bases, with 11 bases between. CDR1 and CDR2 (germline): SGHRS, YFSETQ. For the CDR3, the DNA is TGCGCCAGGTCGGCCTCGGTGAACACTGAAGCTTTCTTT. It is translated as CARSASVNTEAFF.

This clonotype has only a few counts. CDR3 DNA: TGCAGTGCTAGATTTCGACAGGGAGGGGACACTGAAGCTTTCTTT. This encodes CSARFRQGGDTEAFF. The chain employs TRBV20-1 and TRBJ1-1, with TRBD1 identical over 7 bases. This CDR3 contains 15 residues. Losses at the gene ends were 2 bases for V and 3 bases for J; bases not matched to a gene: 9. Germline V gives CDR1 DFQATT, CDR2 SNEGSKA (reference sequence).

This clonotype has ten or more counts. The rearrangement joins TRBV9 to TRBJ2-3; a weak D match, TRBD2 (7 bases). The CDR3 runs to 17 residues. The germline V and J ends were trimmed by 4 bases and 0 bases, with 18 bases remaining between them. CDR1 and CDR2 (germline): SGDLS, YYNGEE. The CDR3 is CASSYSRGGLSTDTQYF. The CDR3 nucleotides read TGTGCCAGCAGCTATAGCCGCGGGGGCCTTAGCACAGATACGCAGTATTTT.

CDR3 nucleotides: TGTGCCAGCAGCCTTCCAGGGTCCACAGATACGCAGTATTTT. Translating gives CASSLPGSTDTQYF. This chain links TRBV11-2 with TRBJ2-3; maybe TRBD1 (5 bases). The germline V gene encodes CDR1 SGHAT and CDR2 FQNNGV. V lost 5 bases to trimming and J lost 2 bases, with 11 bases between them. CDR3 length: 14 amino acids.

Of note for this clonotype: Given a much more abundant clone one base away, this may be a read error. The chain links TRBV28 to TRBJ2-6; the D gene could be TRBD1 or TRBD2 (5 bases each). This CDR3 region has 15 residues. CDR1 is MDHEN and CDR2 is SYDVKM in the germline V gene. DNA for the CDR3: TGTGCCAGCAGTTTTCGGGGTACCGGGGCCAACGTCCTGTCTTTC. It codes for CASSFRGTGANVLSF. Together with reference TRBV28 and TRBJ2-6, the CDR3 gives the full variable domain: DVKVTQSSRYLVKRTGEKVFLECVQDMDHENMFWYRQDPGLGLRLIYFSYDVKMKEKGDIPEGYSVSREKKERFSLILESASTNQTSMYLCASSFRGTGANVLSFGAGSRLTVL.

A word on this clonotype: A much larger clone differs from this one at a single base, so this may be a read error. The chain couples TRBV12-3 or TRBV12-4 to TRBJ2-6, with a possible D match to TRBD1 (5 bases). This CDR3 has 15 amino acids. CDR3 region: CASRRLKAGANALTF. For the CDR3, the DNA is TGTGCCAGCAGGCGCTTAAAAGCTGGGGCCAACGCCCTGACTTTC.

This clonotype was found many times. The chain couples TRBV5-4 to TRBJ2-1, with D hard to call. V was shortened by 5 bases and J by 0 bases, with 12 bases between the two germline ends. The germline gives CDR1 SGHNT, CDR2 YYREEE (reference sequence). The CDR3 has 15 amino acids. The CDR3 sequence: CASSHMAYSYNEQFF. The DNA for the CDR3 is TGTGCCAGCAGTCACATGGCCTACTCCTACAATGAGCAGTTCTTC.

Ten or more counts support this clonotype. The chain employs TRBV6-5 and TRBJ2-6; D uncertain. Per the germline V gene, CDR1 is MNHEY and CDR2 is SVGAGI. The CDR3 totals 15 residues. The V and J ends lost 5 bases and 0 bases respectively, with 8 bases between them. CDR3 sequence reads: CASSESPSGANVLTF. CDR3 DNA: TGTGCCAGCAGTGAGTCCCCCTCTGGGGCCAACGTCCTGACTTTC.

This clonotype has at least ten counts. This chain joins TRBV6-2 or TRBV6-3 and TRBJ1-1; no clear D. The germline gives CDR1 MNHEY, CDR2 SVGEGT. V was shortened by 4 bases and J by 7 bases, with 13 bases between the two germline ends. This CDR3 contains 13 residues. CDR3 amino acids: CASSFSPGLEAFF. The CDR3 bases are TGTGCCAGCAGTTTCTCTCCAGGCCTTGAAGCTTTCTTT.

The table lists this clonotype with a few counts. This chain links TRBV14 with TRBJ1-3; no definite D call. The CDR3 runs 16 residues. The V and J ends lost 0 bases and 0 bases respectively, with 9 bases between them. Germline V lookup: CDR1 SGHDN, CDR2 FVKESK. This chain's CDR3 is CASSQERAYSGNTIYF. CDR3 coding DNA: TGTGCCAGCAGCCAAGAACGGGCTTACTCTGGAAACACCATATATTTT. The variable domain in full, with the rest retrieved from reference TRBV14 and TRBJ1-3, is EAGVTQFPSHSVIEKGQTVTLRCDPISGHDNLYWYRRVMGKEIKFLLHFVKESKQDESGMPNNRFLAERTGGTYSTLKVQPAELEDSGVYFCASSQERAYSGNTIYFGEGSWLTVV.